This TCR beta chain was found in a study of beta chain features in type 1 diabetes. General observations from the study: Reduced insertions and increased deletions marked VDJ junctions in type 1 diabetes patients. Whether TCRB rearrangement is influenced by HLA type was left unresolved in this analysis.

Sequenced material consisted of expressed TCRB transcripts (all of the isolated RNA was reverse transcribed). The data were produced by immunoSEQ multiplex PCR, yet TCRdb's version contains in-frame clones alone and is incomplete. The sample yields a few hundred thousand clones, approximately 10% seen once. Germline-derived CDR1 and CDR2 are MNHEY and SMNVEV (reference sequence). CDR3 length: 15 amino acids. The V gene lost 4 bases and the J gene lost 4 bases, with 17 bases spanning the gap. In regard to this clone: Its antigen remains unidentified.

Approximately 110 mL of blood, on average, came from one heparinised draw per donor. Sorting produced populations that all topped 95% purity. The specimen sequenced was central memory CD4+ T cells from blood. The gene calls are TRBV27 and TRBJ2-7; D could derive from TRBD1 or TRBD2 (6 bases each). This clonotype was sampled from a man aged 18 to 30 in good health. The chain's CDR3 is CASSSRGQGRYEQYF. The CDR3 DNA sequence: TGTGCCAGCAGTTCCCGCGGGCAGGGGAGGTACGAGCAGTACTTC.